This TCR beta chain was obtained from a study of tissue T cells after allogeneic stem cell transplantation. The study, taken as a whole, reports: Alloreactivity or antigen specificity of tissue TCRs was not determined; some clones might be host cells. In patients and mice, blood and spleen missed much of tissue repertoire.

Concerning this clone itself: What it recognizes is unknown. The gene names here belong to mouse. The read terminates 1 residue ahead of where the CDR3 ends, so the germline J gene completes it.

TCRbeta CDR3 was sequenced at survey depth with template counts. Clones were read by immunoSEQ multiplex PCR, and TCRdb kept only the in-frame ones, dropping some. Of approximately 50,000 clones listed, about 73% are singletons. The CDR3 sequence is 16 residues long. Looked up from germline, CDR1 is NNHDY and CDR2 is SYVADS. The V end was cut by 0 bases, the J end by 0 bases, with 10 bases between. The material sequenced was sorted cells pooled from one or two spleens. This sequence originates from a pool of C57BL/6 mice in good health. This sequence joins TRBV13-3 and TRBJ2-1; TRBD1 is a possible D gene (5 bases). CDR3 DNA, as far as it was read: TGTGCCAGCAGTGATGGGACAATTTATAACTATGCTGAGCAGTTC. Its protein product is CASSDGTIYNYAEQF. The whole CDR3 reads CASSDGTIYNYAEQFF.